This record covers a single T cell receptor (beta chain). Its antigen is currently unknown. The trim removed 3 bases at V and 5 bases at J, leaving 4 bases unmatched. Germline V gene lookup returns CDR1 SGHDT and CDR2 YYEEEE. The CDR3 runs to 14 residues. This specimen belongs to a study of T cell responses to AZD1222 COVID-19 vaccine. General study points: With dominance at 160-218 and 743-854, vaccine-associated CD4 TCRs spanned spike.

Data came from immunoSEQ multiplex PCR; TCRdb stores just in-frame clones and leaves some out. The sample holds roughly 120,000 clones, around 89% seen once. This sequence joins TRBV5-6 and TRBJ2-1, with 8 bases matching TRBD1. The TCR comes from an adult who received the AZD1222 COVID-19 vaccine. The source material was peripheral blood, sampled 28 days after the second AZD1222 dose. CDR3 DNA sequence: TGTGCCAGCAGCTGGGACAGGTACGACAATGAGCAGTTCTTC. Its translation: CASSWDRYDNEQFF.